This TCR beta chain is from a study of CD8 T cells in ankylosing spondylitis. Between the trimmed V and J ends, which lost 5 bases and 8 bases, there was a span of 21 bases. The CDR3 is 16 amino acids. CDR1 MNHNS and CDR2 SASEGT come from the germline V gene. This clonotype was detected once. TCRdb passed the 5' RACE reads through MiXCR, listing each CDR3 protein once. This table has 200,000 to 250,000 distinct CDR3 sequences, around a tenth appearing once. Sequenced: blood, either unsorted or a sorted T cell fraction (not recorded which). This chain uses TRBV6-1 with TRBJ1-4; TRBD1 might be the D (6 bases). This clonotype was sampled from a male donor with ankylosing spondylitis or in good health (not recorded which). The DNA for the CDR3 is TGTGCCAGCAGTCAACCCCCGAGGGGACAAGGCGAAAAACTGTTTTTT. Amino acid sequence: CASSQPPRGQGEKLFF.